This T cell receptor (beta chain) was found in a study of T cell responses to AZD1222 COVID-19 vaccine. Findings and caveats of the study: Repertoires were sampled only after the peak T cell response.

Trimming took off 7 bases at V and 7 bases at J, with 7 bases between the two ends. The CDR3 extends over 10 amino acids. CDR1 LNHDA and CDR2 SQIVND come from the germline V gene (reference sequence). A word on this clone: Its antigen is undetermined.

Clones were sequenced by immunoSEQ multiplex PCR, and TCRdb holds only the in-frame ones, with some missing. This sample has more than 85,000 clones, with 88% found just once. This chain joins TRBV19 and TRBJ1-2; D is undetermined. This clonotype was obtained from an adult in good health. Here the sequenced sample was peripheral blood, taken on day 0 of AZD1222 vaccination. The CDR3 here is CASKEIGYTF. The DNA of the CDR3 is TGTGCCAGTAAGGAGATTGGCTACACCTTC. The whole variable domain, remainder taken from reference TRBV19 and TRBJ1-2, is DGGITQSPKYLFRKEGQNVTLSCEQNLNHDAMYWYRQDPGQGLRLIYYSQIVNDFQKGDIAEGYSVSREKKESFPLTVTSAQKNPTAFYLCASKEIGYTFGSGTRLTVV.